The 21 T cell receptor beta chains given below trace back to one sample, sequenced in a study of blood T cell repertoires in COVID-19. Libraries were prepared by immunoSEQ multiplex PCR; TCRdb keeps only in-frame clonotypes and omits some of them. The sample holds fewer than 300,000 clones, 85% to 90% seen once. Sequenced sample: peripheral blood. These receptors all come from a woman in her forties who had recovered from COVID-19.

The gene calls are TRBV12-5 and TRBJ1-2, with 7 bases matching TRBD1. Germline trimming cut 8 bases from V and 4 bases from J; bases unmatched to any gene: 4. The V gene's germline CDR1 is LGHNT and CDR2 FRNRAP. The CDR3 consists of 12 residues. The CDR3 sequence is CASSGTAYGYTF. In DNA, the CDR3 is TGTGCTAGTTCCGGGACAGCCTATGGCTACACCTTC. The full variable domain, with the rest looked up from reference TRBV12-5 and TRBJ1-2, is DARVTQTPRHKVTEMGQEVTMRCQPILGHNTVFWYRQTMMQGLELLAYFRNRAPLDDSGMPKDRFSAEMPDATLATLKIQPSEPRDSAVYFCASSGTAYGYTFGSGTRLTVV.

The chain employs TRBV5-1 and TRBJ2-7; tentatively, D is TRBD1 (7 bases). CDR3 size: 15 residues. Germline values: CDR1 SGHRS, CDR2 YFSETQ. The CDR3 coding sequence is TGCGCTCAACGCCTTCCAGGGGGGACGGACCACGAGCAGTACTTC. As protein: CAQRLPGGTDHEQYF.

The chain is built from TRBV29-1 and TRBJ2-5, with 10 positions matching TRBD2. V was pared by 6 bases and J by 4 bases, with 11 bases of the junction left unmatched. This CDR3 spans 15 amino acids. The V gene's germline CDR1 is SQVTM and CDR2 ANQGSEA. CDR3 nucleotide sequence: TGCAGCGTCCCAGACCCCAGCGGGGGGGCAGAGACCCAGTACTTC. It specifies CSVPDPSGGAETQYF.

V is TRBV7-3 and J is TRBJ2-1; weak D call: TRBD2 (5 bases). V lost 6 bases and J lost 5, with 8 bases in between. The CDR3 is made up of 12 amino acids. Germline CDR1 SGHTA, CDR2 FQGTGA. The CDR3 sequence: CASSRTHNEQFF. CDR3 nucleotide sequence: TGTGCCAGCAGTCGGACTCACAATGAGCAGTTCTTC.

The rearrangement links TRBV7-6 to TRBJ2-7; tentatively, D is TRBD2 (6 bases). V was cut by 5 bases and J by 2 bases, with 19 bases left in between. CDR3 length: 16 residues. Germline loops: CDR1 SGHVS, CDR2 FNYEAQ. The CDR3 nucleotides read TGTGCCAGCAGCCAAAGCACGGGACTGGGGACCTACGAGCAGTACTTC. Translated, it gives CASSQSTGLGTYEQYF.

This chain's CDR3 is CASSFQSTDTQYF. The CDR3 nucleotides read TGCGCCAGCAGCTTCCAAAGCACAGATACGCAGTATTTT. The chain is built from TRBV5-1 and TRBJ2-3; D is undetermined. Germline V gives CDR1 SGHRS, CDR2 YFSETQ. Trimming removed 2 bases from V and 0 bases from J, with 4 bases in between. CDR3 length equals 13 residues.

The chain uses TRBV19 and TRBJ2-7; TRBD1 aligns across 7 bases. This CDR3 comprises 13 residues. Germline CDR1 and CDR2: LNHDA and SQIVND (reference sequence). Losses at the gene ends were 6 bases for V and 0 bases for J; bases not matched to a gene: 2. This CDR3 reads CASRDRSSYEQYF. CDR3 nucleotide sequence: TGTGCCAGTAGGGACAGGAGCTCCTACGAGCAGTACTTC.

There are a few counts of this clone. The genes are TRBV4-1 and TRBJ1-6, with 10 nucleotides matching TRBD1. The CDR3 covers 15 residues. Germline loops: CDR1 MGHRA, CDR2 YSYEKL. V lost 4 bases and J lost 7; bases outside the gene matches: 4. CDR3 amino acids: CASSRGQGLNSPLHF. CDR3 nucleotide sequence: TGCGCCAGCAGCCGGGGACAGGGGTTGAATTCACCCCTCCACTTT.

Concerning this clone: Other DNA variants within this sample encode the same CDR3. This chain links TRBV19 with TRBJ2-6, with D possibly being TRBD2 (5 bases). The germline V gene encodes CDR1 LNHDA and CDR2 SQIVND (reference sequence). V lost 3 bases to trimming and J lost 0 bases, with 6 bases between them. The CDR3 spans 15 residues. This chain's CDR3 is CASSIGSSGANVLTF. The CDR3 DNA is TGTGCCAGTAGTATTGGGAGCTCTGGGGCCAACGTCCTGACTTTC. Full variable domain (missing parts from reference TRBV19 and TRBJ2-6): DGGITQSPKYLFRKEGQNVTLSCEQNLNHDAMYWYRQDPGQGLRLIYYSQIVNDFQKGDIAEGYSVSREKKESFPLTVTSAQKNPTAFYLCASSIGSSGANVLTFGAGSRLTVL.

This rearrangement joins TRBV5-1 to TRBJ2-1; no definite D call. Germline lookup yields CDR1 SGHRS and CDR2 YFSETQ. V was pared by 5 bases and J by 0 bases, with 9 bases between. The CDR3 extends over 14 amino acids. CDR3 sequence reads: CASREYGSYNEQFF. Here the CDR3 DNA reads TGCGCCAGCAGAGAGTATGGCTCCTACAATGAGCAGTTCTTC.

The table lists this clone with a few counts. V and J are TRBV19 and TRBJ1-6; D is perhaps TRBD1 (5 bases). V lost 4 bases and J 5 bases, leaving 15 bases between the germline ends. The CDR3 is 16 amino acids. From germline, CDR1 is LNHDA and CDR2 SQIVND (reference sequence). The CDR3 coding sequence is TGTGCCAGTAGTAGCCAGGGCCCAGTCAATAATTCACCCCTCCACTTT. As protein: CASSSQGPVNNSPLHF.

The chain recombines TRBV29-1 with TRBJ2-3, with 8 bases matching TRBD2. The CDR3 sequence is 14 residues long. Germline loops: CDR1 SQVTM, CDR2 ANQGSEA. J lost 4 bases, V lost 6 bases, and 9 bases had no gene match. The CDR3 spells CSVGGASSADTQYF. As DNA, the CDR3 is TGCAGCGTCGGGGGGGCTAGCAGCGCAGATACGCAGTATTTT.

The rearrangement joins TRBV2 to TRBJ1-1; the D gene is possibly TRBD1 (5 bases). The V gene lost 7 bases and the J gene lost 4 bases, with 13 bases spanning the gap. Germline lookup yields CDR1 SNHLY and CDR2 FYNNEI. The CDR3 extends over 13 amino acids. The CDR3 reads CASTPEGSTEAFF. CDR3 coding DNA: TGTGCCAGCACCCCGGAGGGGTCCACTGAAGCTTTCTTT.

V is TRBV5-6 and J is TRBJ1-3, with 11 nucleotides matching TRBD1. CDR1 SGHDT and CDR2 YYEEEE come from the germline V gene. J gave up 4 bases and V 4 bases, and 7 bases lay outside the gene matches. CDR3 length: 16 residues. This chain's CDR3 is CASSLRDRGYGNTIYF. CDR3 coding DNA: TGTGCCAGCAGCCTCCGGGACAGGGGGTACGGAAACACCATATATTTT. Looking up the rest from reference TRBV5-6 and TRBJ1-3 gives the full variable domain: DAGVTQSPTHLIKTRGQQVTLRCSPKSGHDTVSWYQQALGQGPQFIFQYYEEEERQRGNFPDRFSGHQFPNYSSELNVNALLLGDSALYLCASSLRDRGYGNTIYFGEGSWLTVV.

J is TRBJ1-1 and V is TRBV11-2, with D uncertain. This CDR3 has 15 residues. CDR1 is SGHAT and CDR2 is FQNNGV in the germline V gene. The ends were cut back, 4 bases at V and 4 bases at J, with 16 bases in the middle. The CDR3 sequence: CASSSSAQSPTEAFF. CDR3 DNA sequence: TGTGCCAGCAGCTCTTCGGCACAGTCGCCCACTGAAGCTTTCTTT.

The V and J genes are TRBV7-9 and TRBJ1-3; possible D gene TRBD1, 5 bases. This CDR3 comprises 13 residues. Trimming took 4 bases from V and 7 from J, leaving 11 bases between them. The germline V gene has CDR1 SEHNR and CDR2 FQNEAQ (reference sequence). The CDR3 is CASSYRRGNTIYF. The CDR3 region has the DNA TGTGCCAGCAGCTACCGGCGGGGGAACACCATATATTTT. Full variable domain (remainder filled in from reference TRBV7-9 and TRBJ1-3): DTGVSQNPRHKITKRGQNVTFRCDPISEHNRLYWYRQTLGQGPEFLTYFQNEAQLEKSRLLSDRFSAERPKGSFSTLEIQRTEQGDSAMYLCASSYRRGNTIYFGEGSWLTVV.

This clone was seen a few times. The V gene is TRBV7-2, the J gene TRBJ2-1, with 13 bases matching TRBD2. After removal of 5 bases from V and 12 bases from J, the junction contained 4 bases not matched to a gene. The CDR3 length is 13 residues. Germline CDR1 reads SGHTA; CDR2 reads FQGNSA. Here the CDR3 reads CASSGLAGVSQFF. The DNA for the CDR3 is TGTGCCAGCAGCGGACTAGCGGGGGTATCGCAGTTCTTC.

CDR3 amino acids: CASSPFWGTGYGYTF. CDR3 coding DNA: TGCGCCAGCAGCCCCTTTTGGGGGACAGGCTATGGCTACACCTTC. The genes are TRBV4-3 and TRBJ1-2; 8 bases are shared with TRBD1. V was pared by 4 bases and J by 4 bases, with 8 bases of the junction left unmatched. The CDR3 is made up of 15 amino acids. CDR1 and CDR2 from the germline V gene are LGHNA and YSLEER.

J is TRBJ2-7 and V is TRBV13; D might be TRBD2 (7 bases). V was clipped by 2 bases and J by 2 bases, with 16 bases between them. The CDR3 runs to 16 residues. CDR1 and CDR2 from the germline V gene are PRHDT and FYEKMQ (reference sequence). CDR3 amino acids: CASSLWGRGPTYEQYF. The CDR3 nucleotides read TGTGCCAGCAGCTTATGGGGGCGGGGGCCGACCTACGAGCAGTACTTC.

The chain links TRBV9 to TRBJ2-3, with 8 bases fitting TRBD2. The V segment lost 4 bases and the J segment 6 bases; nucleotides outside the gene matches: 7. CDR1 and CDR2 from the germline V gene are SGDLS and YYNGEE. The CDR3 runs to 14 residues. CDR3 DNA sequence: TGTGCCAGCAGCTCCGGACTAGCCGCGGATACGCAGTATTTT. Residues: CASSSGLAADTQYF.

V and J are TRBV30 and TRBJ2-5, with TRBD2 identical over 7 bases. The CDR3 length is 17 residues. V was clipped by 0 bases and J by 0 bases; unmatched bases: 10. Per the germline V gene, CDR1 is GTSNPN and CDR2 is SVGIG (reference sequence). Here the CDR3 reads CAWSVALSGFYQETQYF. CDR3 sequence (DNA): TGTGCCTGGAGTGTCGCCCTTAGCGGGTTTTACCAAGAGACCCAGTACTTC. Full variable domain (missing parts from reference TRBV30 and TRBJ2-5): SQTIHQWPATLVQPVGSPLSLECTVEGTSNPNLYWYRQAAGRGLQLLFYSVGIGQISSEVPQNLSASRPQDRQFILSSKKLLLSDSGFYLCAWSVALSGFYQETQYFGPGTRLLVL.